This T cell receptor beta chain was captured by sequencing in a study of T cells in localized non-small cell lung cancer. Study conclusions and caveats: As only one tumor region underwent sequencing, heterogeneity remains possible. There were a median about 53 of the top 100 tumor clones appearing in adjacent lung. Uninvolved adjacent lung had the highest recorded T cell clonality, with tumor below it. Elevated circulating T cell density in blood was associated with longer overall survival.

V was pared by 3 bases and J by 4 bases, with 9 bases between. This CDR3 comprises 14 residues. Looked up from germline, CDR1 is MNHNS and CDR2 is SASEGT. Assay: immunoSEQ multiplex PCR; the TCRdb copy retains only in-frame clones and omits some. Here the sample spans tens of thousands of clones, more than 75% being singletons. Points on this clone: The antigen is not known.

The TCR sequence derives from a woman aged 40-69 years with stage I squamous cell lung carcinoma. The input for sequencing was peripheral blood, taken before any cancer treatment. The V and J genes are TRBV6-1 and TRBJ1-4; D gene uncertain. CDR3: CASSDAQFNEKLFF. CDR3 nucleotide sequence: TGTGCCAGCAGTGACGCACAGTTTAATGAAAAACTGTTTTTT.